These 32 T cell receptor beta chains were all obtained from the same sample, sequenced in a study of neoadjuvant anti-PD-1 for oral cavity cancer. Time point indicated: after neoadjuvant nivolumab, at surgical resection. Profiled with immunoSEQ multiplex PCR; TCRdb holds only in-frame clones, not every one. The sample contains tens of thousands of clones, over 20% of which appear only once. Sequences were derived from tumor tissue, sampled after nivolumab (anti-PD-1) treatment. These receptors were collected from a person aged 35-79 years with oral cavity squamous cell carcinoma.

This clone appeared a few times. This chain uses TRBV29-1 with TRBJ1-2; weak D call: TRBD1 (6 bases). Germline values: CDR1 SQVTM, CDR2 ANQGSEA. Trimming took off 5 bases at V and 8 bases at J, with 15 bases between the two ends. There are 12 residues in the CDR3. The CDR3 DNA reads TGCAGCGTTCCGGTACAGGGCAGCGGCTACACCTTC. Its protein product is CSVPVQGSGYTF. Together with reference TRBV29-1 and TRBJ1-2, the CDR3 gives the full variable domain: SAVISQKPSRDICQRGTSLTIQCQVDSQVTMMFWYRQQPGQSLTLIATANQGSEATYESGFVIDKFPISRPNLTFSTLTVSNMSPEDSSIYLCSVPVQGSGYTFGSGTRLTVV.

The chain carries TRBV2 and TRBJ2-3, with D perhaps TRBD1 or TRBD2 (6 bases each). Looked up from germline, CDR1 is SNHLY and CDR2 is FYNNEI. V lost 5 bases, J lost 3 bases, and 12 bases lay in between. CDR3 length: 14 residues. The CDR3 sequence: CASSWGARTDTQYF. The CDR3 coding sequence is TGTGCCAGCAGTTGGGGGGCAAGGACAGATACGCAGTATTTT.

The rearrangement links TRBV20-1 to TRBJ2-7, with a tentative D call TRBD2 (5 bases). Per germline, CDR1 DFQATT and CDR2 SNEGSKA (reference sequence). This CDR3 is built from 10 residues. The V end lost 7 bases, the J end lost 7 bases, and 11 bases lay between the germline ends. In DNA, the CDR3 is TGCAGTGGAGCCCCGGGGGAGCAGTACTTC. Protein: CSGAPGEQYF.

This clone was seen a handful of times. The chain joins TRBV18 to TRBJ2-3; 13 bases line up with TRBD2. The junction had 4 bases not matched to a gene; V was cut back by 3 bases and J by 4 bases. Germline CDR1 KGHSH, CDR2 LQKENI. CDR3 length: 16 residues. Written as DNA, the CDR3 is TGTGCCAGCTCACCCCCTGGGACTAGCGGGGCAGATACGCAGTATTTT. It is translated as CASSPPGTSGADTQYF. The whole variable domain, remainder taken from reference TRBV18 and TRBJ2-3, is NAGVMQNPRHLVRRRGQEARLRCSPMKGHSHVYWYRQLPEEGLKFMVYLQKENIIDESGMPKERFSAEFPKEGPSILRIQQVVRGDSAAYFCASSPPGTSGADTQYFGPGTRLTVL.

This chain joins TRBV18 and TRBJ1-1; D not certain. The CDR3 contains 11 residues. Germline CDR1 KGHSH, CDR2 LQKENI. V shed 1 base and J shed 5 bases, with 2 bases lying between them. The CDR3 sequence: CASSPRTEAFF. As DNA, the CDR3 is TGTGCCAGCTCACCACGGACTGAAGCTTTCTTT.

This clone was observed a few times. V gene TRBV13 combines with J gene TRBJ2-1, with 10 bases matching TRBD2. The CDR3 loop spans 16 amino acids. Germline loops: CDR1 PRHDT, CDR2 FYEKMQ (reference sequence). J was trimmed by 6 bases and V by 5 bases; bases with no gene match: 10. The CDR3 loop is CASSGTSGAWRNEQFF. The DNA of the CDR3 is TGTGCCAGCAGCGGCACTAGCGGGGCCTGGCGCAATGAGCAGTTCTTC.

This chain connects TRBV5-1 to TRBJ2-2; D call uncertain. The germline V and J ends were trimmed by 3 bases and 3 bases, with 9 bases remaining between them. This CDR3 has 14 residues. Germline V lookup: CDR1 SGHRS, CDR2 YFSETQ. The CDR3 nucleotides are TGCGCCAGCAGCTCTGGGTCTTACACCGGGGAGCTGTTTTTT. Its protein is CASSSGSYTGELFF.

This chain connects TRBV5-1 to TRBJ2-7; TRBD1 or TRBD2 may be the D gene (5 bases each). Deletions cut 3 bases from V and 0 bases from J, with 10 bases between. This CDR3 has 14 amino acids. Per germline, CDR1 SGHRS and CDR2 YFSETQ. CDR3 in amino acids: CASSWSGTSYEQYF. In nucleotides, the CDR3 is TGCGCCAGCAGCTGGTCGGGGACCTCCTACGAGCAGTACTTC.

The rearrangement links TRBV29-1 to TRBJ2-3; 7 bases map to TRBD2. Germline CDR1 and CDR2: SQVTM and ANQGSEA. The CDR3 length is 16 residues. Germline trimming cut 3 bases from V and 2 bases from J; bases unmatched to any gene: 11. CDR3 protein: CSVEGGKRGATDTQYF. The CDR3 DNA reads as TGCAGCGTTGAGGGGGGAAAGCGGGGCGCCACAGATACGCAGTATTTT.

The V gene is TRBV7-8, the J gene TRBJ2-7; no firm D call. The CDR3 covers 12 residues. Trimming stripped 5 bases from V and 2 bases from J, with 7 bases between. Per the germline V gene, CDR1 is SGHVS and CDR2 is FQNEAQ. The CDR3 spells CASSRKAYEQYF. The CDR3 DNA follows: TGTGCCAGCAGCCGGAAAGCCTACGAGCAGTACTTC.

By its share, this clone is medium-sized. This sequence joins TRBV27 and TRBJ2-1; D uncertain. Germline V gene data show CDR1 as MNHEY and CDR2 as SMNVEV (reference sequence). The V end was cut by 8 bases, the J end by 8 bases, with 10 bases between. This CDR3 comprises 11 residues. CDR3 nucleotides: TGTGCCAGCTACAGTGCCCATGAGCAGTTCTTC. It encodes CASYSAHEQFF.

The rearrangement links TRBV28 to TRBJ1-5, with 7 bases that match TRBD1. Unmatched junction bases numbered 6, after V lost 5 bases and J lost 5 bases. This CDR3 is built from 14 residues. From germline, CDR1 is MDHEN and CDR2 SYDVKM. CDR3 in DNA: TGTGCCAGCAGTCACCCAGGGGGGGATCAGCCCCAGCATTTT. It yields the protein CASSHPGGDQPQHF.

In its sample, this clone was seen a few times. The chain uses TRBV30 and TRBJ1-2, with a possible D match to TRBD1 (6 bases). Trimming removed 4 bases from V and 8 bases from J, with 11 bases in between. The germline V gene encodes CDR1 GTSNPN and CDR2 SVGIG (reference sequence). The CDR3 covers 11 residues. The CDR3, as DNA: TGTGCCTGGATGACAGGCGGAGGCTACACCTTC. This gives the protein CAWMTGGGYTF.

The gene calls are TRBV11-1 and TRBJ2-1; a possible D gene is TRBD2 (5 bases). The CDR3 totals 13 residues. The germline V gene has CDR1 SGHAT and CDR2 FQDESV (reference sequence). Trimming pared 5 bases from V and 4 bases from J, leaving 9 bases between. The CDR3 reads CASSPGLYNEQFF. The CDR3 region has the DNA TGTGCCAGCAGCCCTGGACTGTACAATGAGCAGTTCTTC.

The chain couples TRBV30 to TRBJ2-7, with D perhaps matching TRBD1 (5 bases). Germline V lookup: CDR1 GTSNPN, CDR2 SVGIG (reference sequence). V lost 2 bases to trimming and J lost 4 bases, with 12 bases between them. The CDR3 loop spans 13 amino acids. CDR3 sequence: CAWSKGFSYEQYF. DNA for the CDR3: TGTGCCTGGAGTAAGGGGTTTTCATACGAGCAGTACTTC. The complete variable domain, with remaining parts taken from reference TRBV30 and TRBJ2-7, reads SQTIHQWPATLVQPVGSPLSLECTVEGTSNPNLYWYRQAAGRGLQLLFYSVGIGQISSEVPQNLSASRPQDRQFILSSKKLLLSDSGFYLCAWSKGFSYEQYFGPGTRLTVT.

This clone was counted only a few times. This chain connects TRBV19 to TRBJ2-5, with 8 bases aligning to TRBD2. The trim removed 4 bases at V and 4 bases at J, leaving 8 bases unmatched. Germline values: CDR1 LNHDA, CDR2 SQIVND (reference sequence). The CDR3 is 15 residues long. In DNA, the CDR3 is TGTGCCAGTAGTACTGTCGGGGGGGTGGTAGAGACCCAGTACTTC. Its protein product is CASSTVGGVVETQYF.

The chain has TRBV9 and TRBJ2-2; D is unclear. V was pared by 0 bases and J by 3 bases, with 9 bases between. The CDR3 is 15 amino acids. Germline V gene sequence: CDR1 SGDLS, CDR2 YYNGEE. The CDR3 is CASSVEVSYTGELFF. The CDR3, as DNA: TGTGCCAGCAGCGTAGAGGTGAGCTACACCGGGGAGCTGTTTTTT.

This clone was seen a few times. The chain uses TRBV5-4 and TRBJ1-2; possible D gene TRBD1, 6 bases. CDR1 is SGHNT, CDR2 YYREEE, per germline (reference sequence). This CDR3 is built from 12 residues. Between the trimmed V and J ends, which lost 6 bases and 8 bases, there was a span of 14 bases. CDR3 in amino acids: CASTKGGGGYTF. In nucleotides, the CDR3 is TGTGCCAGCACCAAAGGCGGGGGCGGCTACACCTTC.

The V and J genes are TRBV19 and TRBJ2-3; 7 bases line up with TRBD1. With V trimmed by 6 bases and J by 2 bases, 5 bases remained unmatched. Looked up from germline, CDR1 is LNHDA and CDR2 is SQIVND (reference sequence). CDR3 size: 14 residues. The chain's CDR3 is CASRTGASTDTQYF. The CDR3 region has the DNA TGTGCCAGTAGAACAGGGGCCTCCACAGATACGCAGTATTTT. Looking up the rest from reference TRBV19 and TRBJ2-3 gives the full variable domain: DGGITQSPKYLFRKEGQNVTLSCEQNLNHDAMYWYRQDPGQGLRLIYYSQIVNDFQKGDIAEGYSVSREKKESFPLTVTSAQKNPTAFYLCASRTGASTDTQYFGPGTRLTVL.

This clone appeared many times. This chain uses TRBV7-2 with TRBJ1-2; TRBD1 is a possible D gene (5 bases). The CDR3 has 15 residues. V was shortened by 5 bases and J by 7 bases, with 20 bases between the two germline ends. Germline-derived CDR1 and CDR2 are SGHTA and FQGNSA. CDR3 in DNA: TGTGCCAGCAGCAGCCGGGACCCTAAAGGCAGTGGCTACACCTTC. This translates into CASSSRDPKGSGYTF.

The chain is built from TRBV9 and TRBJ1-2; TRBD1 matches at 7 bases. The CDR3 length is 16 residues. CDR1 and CDR2 (germline): SGDLS, YYNGEE. J lost 5 bases, V lost 0 bases, and 10 bases had no gene match. The CDR3 DNA follows: TGTGCCAGCAGCGTAGGGGTAGGGGGCCTGGGGTATGGCTACACCTTC. Translated: CASSVGVGGLGYGYTF. Drawing the rest from reference TRBV9 and TRBJ1-2, the complete variable domain is DSGVTQTPKHLITATGQRVTLRCSPRSGDLSVYWYQQSLDQGLQFLIQYYNGEERAKGNILERFSAQQFPDLHSELNLSSLELGDSALYFCASSVGVGGLGYGYTFGSGTRLTVV.

The V and J genes are TRBV5-6 and TRBJ2-2; D not resolved. V was pared by 6 bases and J by 3 bases, with 12 bases between. This CDR3 has 14 residues. Germline CDR1 reads SGHDT; CDR2 reads YYEEEE. The CDR3: CASTSIPDTGELFF. The CDR3 DNA reads TGTGCCAGCACCTCAATTCCAGACACCGGGGAGCTGTTTTTT.

This clone was counted a few times. The chain employs TRBV2 and TRBJ2-1, with D tentatively TRBD1 or TRBD2 (5 bases each). Germline V gene data show CDR1 as SNHLY and CDR2 as FYNNEI. V lost 5 bases and J 12 bases, leaving 14 bases between the germline ends. The CDR3 has 12 residues. CDR3 sequence: CASSMGRSAQFF. CDR3 nucleotides: TGTGCCAGCAGTATGGGACGGAGCGCGCAGTTCTTC.

The sample holds a few counts of this clone. This sequence joins TRBV29-1 and TRBJ1-2; the match to TRBD1 covers 9 bases. Germline CDR1 is SQVTM and CDR2 is ANQGSEA. V was clipped by 2 bases and J by 5 bases; unmatched bases: 6. The CDR3 length is 14 residues. CDR3 in DNA: TGCAGCGTTGAACTTTTCGGACAGGGGTATGGCTACACCTTC. Its translation is CSVELFGQGYGYTF.

The chain employs TRBV9 and TRBJ1-3; D remains ambiguous. V lost 0 bases to trimming and J lost 0 bases, with 7 bases between them. In germline, CDR1 is SGDLS, CDR2 YYNGEE. The CDR3 runs 15 residues. The CDR3 nucleotides are TGTGCCAGCAGCGTAGGACACCTCTCTGGAAACACCATATATTTT. Translating gives CASSVGHLSGNTIYF.

This rearrangement joins TRBV13 to TRBJ2-7, with 11 bases lining up with TRBD1. CDR1 and CDR2 (germline): PRHDT, FYEKMQ (reference sequence). J gave up 0 bases and V 7 bases, and 11 bases lay outside the gene matches. The CDR3 is 17 residues long. The CDR3 bases are TGTGCCAGCATGCGATCCGGACAGGGGGCCTCCTCCTACGAGCAGTACTTC. Amino acids: CASMRSGQGASSYEQYF.

This clone has a single count. J is TRBJ1-5 and V is TRBV27; no reliable D call. With 6 bases removed from V and 7 bases from J, the gap between germline ends came to 13 bases. Looked up from germline, CDR1 is MNHEY and CDR2 is SMNVEV (reference sequence). The length of the CDR3 is 13 residues. The CDR3 nucleotides read TGTGCCAGCAGACTGGACCAGCGACAGCCCCAGCATTTT. Translated: CASRLDQRQPQHF.

This clone has just a few counts. The rearrangement joins TRBV18 to TRBJ2-1; no reliable D call. V lost 1 base and J 4 bases, leaving 5 bases between the germline ends. The CDR3 length is 13 residues. The germline V gene encodes CDR1 KGHSH and CDR2 LQKENI. The CDR3 reads CASSPQTYNEQFF. CDR3 bases: TGTGCCAGCTCACCACAGACATACAATGAGCAGTTCTTC.

The table lists this clone with a few counts. Its ends do not fully match the called genes, so a read error is possible. V is TRBV29-1 and J is TRBJ2-1, with 9 bases that match TRBD2. This CDR3 is built from 16 residues. The germline gives CDR1 SQVTM, CDR2 ANQGSEA. CDR3 residues: CRVEDMGRGGLHEQFF. The CDR3, as DNA: TGCCGCGTTGAAGATATGGGGCGGGGGGGCCTGCATGAGCAGTTCTTC.

The chain joins TRBV7-9 to TRBJ2-1; 7 nucleotides line up with TRBD2. Germline CDR1 reads SEHNR; CDR2 reads FQNEAQ (reference sequence). This CDR3 region has 14 residues. V lost 11 bases, J lost 5 bases, and 12 bases stayed unmatched. CDR3 region: CAAGDPGYDNEQFF. Written as DNA, the CDR3 is TGTGCCGCGGGGGACCCGGGATACGACAATGAGCAGTTCTTC. Full variable domain (outside the CDR3, taken from reference TRBV7-9 and TRBJ2-1): DTGVSQNPRHKITKRGQNVTFRCDPISEHNRLYWYRQTLGQGPEFLTYFQNEAQLEKSRLLSDRFSAERPKGSFSTLEIQRTEQGDSAMYLCAAGDPGYDNEQFFGPGTRLTVL.

The chain employs TRBV5-1 and TRBJ2-3; D may be TRBD2 (5 bases). This CDR3 has 15 residues. Per the germline V gene, CDR1 is SGHRS and CDR2 is YFSETQ. Trimming pared 4 bases from V and 3 bases from J, leaving 15 bases between. The CDR3 loop is CASSAGQSQTDTQYF. The CDR3 region has the DNA TGCGCCAGCAGCGCGGGCCAGTCCCAAACAGATACGCAGTATTTT.

Relative to its sample, this clone is medium-sized (0.01 to 0.1%). The CDR3 nucleotides are TGTGCCAGCAGCTTGCAGGGACAGGGGGCAGATGAGCAGTTCTTC. It yields the protein CASSLQGQGADEQFF. The J gene is TRBJ2-1, the V gene TRBV5-4, with 12 bases identical to TRBD1. The CDR3 is 15 amino acids. The germline CDR1 and CDR2 sequences are SGHNT and YYREEE (reference sequence). V gave up 1 base and J gave up 8 bases; unmatched junction bases: 4.